This T cell receptor beta chain originates from a study of blood T cell repertoires in COVID-19. Study-wide background: There were acute and convalescent COVID-19 samples, and they came from the United States, Italy and Spain. From T cells, B-cell-depleted T cells, or PBMCs came the material, which was cDNA or gDNA.

Cohorts were based on clinical histories the participants reported. Germline V gene data show CDR1 as SNHLY and CDR2 as FYNNEI. Trimming stripped 4 bases from V and 2 bases from J, with 12 bases between. The CDR3 covers 15 residues. Repertoires were generated with immunoSEQ multiplex PCR, while TCRdb's copy carries only in-frame clones and drops some. This table has almost 500,000 clones, roughly nine tenths appearing once. This receptor was identified in a woman between 55 and 75 years old who had recovered from COVID-19. The sequenced sample was PBMCs or T cells enriched from blood (not recorded which). This chain links TRBV2 with TRBJ1-3; D is unresolved. CDR3 region: CASSGDLAPGNTIYF. The CDR3 DNA follows: TGTGCCAGCAGTGGAGACCTAGCCCCTGGAAACACCATATATTTT.